This T cell receptor (beta chain) was documented in a study of blood T cell repertoires in COVID-19. The V gene's germline CDR1 is SGHDN and CDR2 FVKESK. V lost 5 bases and J lost 0, with 17 bases in between. CDR3 length equals 17 residues. The data were produced by immunoSEQ multiplex PCR, yet TCRdb's version contains in-frame clones alone and is incomplete. The sample consists of fewer than 350,000 clones, around 90% of them appearing once. The gene calls are TRBV14 and TRBJ1-3; D is undetermined. The sample comprised peripheral blood. This receptor was obtained from a man aged 18 to 30 with active or convalescent COVID-19. This CDR3 reads CASSFIIQPFSGNTIYF. The CDR3 coding sequence is TGTGCCAGCAGCTTCATCATACAGCCGTTCTCTGGAAACACCATATATTTT.